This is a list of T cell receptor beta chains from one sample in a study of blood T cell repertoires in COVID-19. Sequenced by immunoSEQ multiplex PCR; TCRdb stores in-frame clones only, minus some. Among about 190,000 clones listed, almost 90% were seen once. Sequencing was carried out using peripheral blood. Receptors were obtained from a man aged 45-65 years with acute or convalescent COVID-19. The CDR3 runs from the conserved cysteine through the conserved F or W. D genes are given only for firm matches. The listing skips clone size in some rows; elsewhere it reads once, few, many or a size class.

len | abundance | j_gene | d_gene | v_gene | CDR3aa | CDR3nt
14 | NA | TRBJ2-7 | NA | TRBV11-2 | CASSRNLLVAEQYF | TGTGCCAGCAGCCGCAACTTACTAGTCGCCGAGCAGTACTTC
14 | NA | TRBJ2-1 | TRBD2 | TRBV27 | CASSLGGTRDEQFF | TGTGCCAGCAGTTTAGGGGGGACTAGAGATGAGCAGTTCTTC
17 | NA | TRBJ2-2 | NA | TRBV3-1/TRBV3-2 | CASSQVSPFANTGELFF | TGTGCCAGCAGCCAAGTTTCTCCCTTCGCGAACACCGGGGAGCTGTTTTTT
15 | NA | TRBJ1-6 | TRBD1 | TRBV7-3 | CASSLGTGVNSPLHF | TGTGCCAGCAGCTTAGGCACAGGGGTAAATTCACCCCTCCACTTT
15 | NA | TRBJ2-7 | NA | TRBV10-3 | CAISESISGLKQQYF | TGTGCCATCAGTGAGTCGATTAGTGGACTGAAACAGCAGTACTTC
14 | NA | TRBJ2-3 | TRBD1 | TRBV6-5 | CASSSPTGTDTQYF | TGTGCCAGCAGTTCCCCGACAGGGACAGATACGCAGTATTTT
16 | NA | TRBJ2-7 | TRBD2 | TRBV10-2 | CASSYYGRDLGGEQYF | TGCGCCAGCTCGTACTATGGGAGGGACCTCGGGGGCGAGCAGTACTTC
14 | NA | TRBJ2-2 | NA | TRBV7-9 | CASSLGRNTGELFF | TGTGCCAGCAGCTTAGGCAGGAACACCGGGGAGCTGTTTTTT
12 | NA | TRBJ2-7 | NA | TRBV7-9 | CASSLVTSARYF | TGTGCCAGCAGCTTAGTCACCAGCGCGAGGTACTTC
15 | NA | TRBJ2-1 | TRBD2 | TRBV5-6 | CASSFTSGNYNEQFF | TGTGCCAGCAGCTTCACTAGCGGTAACTACAATGAGCAGTTCTTC
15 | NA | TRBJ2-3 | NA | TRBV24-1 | CATSEAGPTTDTQYF | TGTGCCACCAGTGAGGCAGGCCCTACCACAGATACGCAGTATTTT
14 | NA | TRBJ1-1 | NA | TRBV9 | CASSVLALNTEAFF | TGTGCCAGCAGCGTTTTAGCCCTGAACACTGAAGCTTTCTTT
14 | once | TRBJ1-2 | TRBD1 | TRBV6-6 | CASSLGQGNYGYTF | TGTGCCAGCAGTTTAGGACAGGGAAATTATGGCTACACCTTC
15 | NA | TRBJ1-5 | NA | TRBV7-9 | CASSLAGGYNQPQHF | TGTGCCAGCAGCTTAGCGGGGGGGTACAATCAGCCCCAGCATTTT
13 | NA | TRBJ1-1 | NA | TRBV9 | CASSVRQDTEAFF | TGTGCCAGCAGCGTACGACAGGACACTGAAGCTTTCTTT
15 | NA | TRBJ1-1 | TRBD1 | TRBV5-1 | CASSLGEGAGTEAFF | TGCGCCAGCAGCTTGGGTGAGGGGGCGGGCACTGAAGCTTTCTTT
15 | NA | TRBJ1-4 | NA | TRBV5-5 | CASSRQTGLNEKLFF | TGTGCCAGCAGCCGTCAGACAGGCCTTAATGAAAAACTGTTTTTT
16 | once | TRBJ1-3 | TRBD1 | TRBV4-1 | CASSQQQGAFGNTIYF | TGCGCCAGCAGCCAACAACAGGGGGCGTTTGGAAACACCATATATTTT
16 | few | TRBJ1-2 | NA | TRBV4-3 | CASSQDPLPGNYGYTF | TGCGCCAGCAGCCAAGACCCTCTCCCGGGGAACTATGGCTACACCTTC
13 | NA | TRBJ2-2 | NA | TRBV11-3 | CASSSVFTGELFF | TGTGCCAGCAGCTCCGTCTTCACCGGGGAGCTGTTTTTT
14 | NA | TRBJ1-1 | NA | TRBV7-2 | CASSFARGSTEAFF | TGTGCCAGCAGCTTTGCCAGGGGTTCCACTGAAGCTTTCTTT
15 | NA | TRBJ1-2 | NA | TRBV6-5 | CASSYGQEPIYGYTF | TGTGCCAGCAGTTACGGGCAGGAACCGATCTATGGCTACACCTTC
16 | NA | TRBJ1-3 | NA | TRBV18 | CASSLTGTTSGGTIYF | TGTGCCAGCTCACTTACCGGGACGACCTCCGGGGGCACCATATATTTT
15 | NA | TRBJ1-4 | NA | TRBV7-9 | CASSSWDTTNEKLFF | TGTGCCAGCAGCTCCTGGGACACCACTAATGAAAAACTGTTTTTT
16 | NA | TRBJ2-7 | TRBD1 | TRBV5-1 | CASSLAWDRGTYEQYF | TGCGCCAGCAGCTTGGCCTGGGACAGGGGGACTTACGAGCAGTACTTC
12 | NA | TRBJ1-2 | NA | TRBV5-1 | CASSTTWDGYTF | TGCGCCAGCAGCACGACATGGGATGGCTACACCTTC
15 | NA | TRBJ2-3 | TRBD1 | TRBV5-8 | CASSLGQGARDTQYF | TGTGCCAGCAGCTTGGGACAGGGGGCTCGGGATACGCAGTATTTT
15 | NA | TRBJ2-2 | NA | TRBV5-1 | CASSTGERYTGELFF | TGCGCCAGCAGTACGGGTGAGCGGTACACCGGGGAGCTGTTTTTT
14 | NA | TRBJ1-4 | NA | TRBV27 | CASSSANSNEKLFF | TGTGCCAGCAGTTCCGCCAACAGTAATGAAAAACTGTTTTTT
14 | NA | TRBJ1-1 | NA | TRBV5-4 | CASSKKQGPTEAFF | TGTGCCAGCAGCAAAAAACAGGGACCCACTGAAGCTTTCTTT
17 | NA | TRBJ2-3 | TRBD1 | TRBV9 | CASSASGTGRRTDTQYF | TGTGCCAGCAGCGCCTCCGGGACAGGGAGAAGGACAGATACGCAGTATTTT
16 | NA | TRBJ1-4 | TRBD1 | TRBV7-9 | CASSLTGSATNEKLFF | TGTGCCAGCAGCTTGACAGGGTCCGCAACTAATGAAAAACTGTTTTTT
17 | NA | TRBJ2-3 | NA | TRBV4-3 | CASSQDSTGGNTDTQYF | TGCGCCAGCAGCCAAGATAGTACGGGGGGCAACACAGATACGCAGTATTTT
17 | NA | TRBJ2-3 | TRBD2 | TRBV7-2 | CASSLEGSGSPTDTQYF | TGTGCCAGCAGCTTAGAAGGCAGCGGGAGCCCCACAGATACGCAGTATTTT
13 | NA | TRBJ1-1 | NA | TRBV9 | CASSVDRNTEAFF | TGTGCCAGCAGCGTTGACAGGAACACTGAAGCTTTCTTT
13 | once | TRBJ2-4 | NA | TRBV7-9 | CASSPQGLAIQYF | TGTGCCAGCAGCCCCCAGGGGTTGGCCATTCAGTACTTC
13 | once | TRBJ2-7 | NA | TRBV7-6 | CASSPQGGYEQYF | TGTGCCAGCAGCCCCCAGGGCGGCTACGAGCAGTACTTC
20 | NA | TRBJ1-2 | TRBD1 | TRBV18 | CASSPLSGGPGGEYGYGYTF | TGTGCCAGCTCACCACTTTCAGGGGGCCCAGGCGGGGAATACGGCTATGGCTACACCTTC
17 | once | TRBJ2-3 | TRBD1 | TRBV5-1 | CASSATTGGFRTDTQYF | TGCGCCAGCAGCGCCACGACAGGGGGCTTTAGGACAGATACGCAGTATTTT
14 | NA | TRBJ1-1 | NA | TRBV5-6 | CASTTERPHTEAFF | TGTGCCAGCACCACAGAAAGGCCCCACACTGAAGCTTTCTTT
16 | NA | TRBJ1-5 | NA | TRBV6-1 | CASSEYGVYSNQPQHF | TGTGCCAGCAGTGAATACGGAGTTTATAGCAATCAGCCCCAGCATTTT
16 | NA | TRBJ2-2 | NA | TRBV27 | CASSSLTGANTGELFF | TGTGCCAGCAGTTCGCTGACAGGAGCAAACACCGGGGAGCTGTTTTTT
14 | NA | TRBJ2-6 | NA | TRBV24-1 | CATSTRAGANVLTF | TGTGCCACCAGTACCAGGGCCGGGGCCAACGTCCTGACTTTC
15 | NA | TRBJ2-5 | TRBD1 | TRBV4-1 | CASSQGGQAGETQYF | TGCGCCAGCAGCCAAGGGGGACAGGCGGGAGAGACCCAGTACTTC